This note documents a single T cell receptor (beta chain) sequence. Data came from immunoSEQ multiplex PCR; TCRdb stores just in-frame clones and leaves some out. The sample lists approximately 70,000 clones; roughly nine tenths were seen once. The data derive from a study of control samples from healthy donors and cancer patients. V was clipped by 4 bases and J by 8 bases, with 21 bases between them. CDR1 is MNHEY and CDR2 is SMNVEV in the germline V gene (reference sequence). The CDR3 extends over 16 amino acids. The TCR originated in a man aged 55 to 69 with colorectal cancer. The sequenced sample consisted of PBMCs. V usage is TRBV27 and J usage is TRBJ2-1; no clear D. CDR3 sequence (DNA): TGTGCCAGCAGTTACCGGGCCTCGAATGATTTTTATGAGCAGTTCTTC. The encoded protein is CASSYRASNDFYEQFF.